This TCR beta chain was captured in a study of T cell clones after liver transplantation. Regarding the study as a whole: Migration into the graft, not deletion, may explain lost graft donor-reactive T cells.

Produced via immunoSEQ multiplex PCR; TCRdb's table is partial and in-frame only. Among about 71,000 clones listed, 75% to 85% were seen once. The germline V gene has CDR1 SGHTA and CDR2 FQGNSA. The CDR3 length is 16 residues. The junction had 14 bases not matched to a gene; V was cut back by 5 bases and J by 5 bases. This clone occurred a few times. Its antigen is unidentified. The receptor was isolated from a human patient who received a liver transplant. Among the T cells, some may be from the graft donor. The chain couples TRBV7-2 to TRBJ1-2, with 7 bases aligning to TRBD1. Specimen: CD4+ T cells from blood, collected 12 months after liver transplant. The CDR3 here is CASSRRVGGGEYGYTF. The CDR3, as DNA: TGTGCCAGCAGCCGCCGGGTAGGGGGCGGGGAGTATGGCTACACCTTC.